This T cell receptor beta chain was sequenced for a study of cytomegalovirus exposure and HLA in healthy donors. Broader study findings: First-cohort TCR clusters were later found to tend to co-occur in the approximately 120 validation repertoires.

About this clone: The antigen is unknown.

Germline-derived CDR1 and CDR2 are ENHRY and SYGVKD. Trimming pared 7 bases from V and 3 bases from J, leaving 19 bases between. The CDR3 has 16 amino acids. Sequenced by immunoSEQ multiplex PCR; TCRdb stores in-frame clones only, minus some. The sample lists 150,000 to 200,000 clones; about 85% were seen once. This TCR derives from a man between 18 and 29 years old in good health and CMV-seropositive. The sample consisted of PBMCs. The chain combines TRBV10-3 with TRBJ1-5; the D is unclear. In DNA form, the CDR3 reads TGTGCCATCATTCGCCTCTATAGCCCATACAATCAGCCCCAGCATTTT. Protein: CAIIRLYSPYNQPQHF.